Presented here are 4 T cell receptor beta chains from one specimen sequenced in a study of cytomegalovirus exposure and HLA in healthy donors. 13 Jbeta primers and 60 Vbeta primers were used for the PCR. Using immunoSEQ multiplex PCR, the repertoire was profiled, and TCRdb retains in-frame clones only, with some absent. The data contain just over 150,000 clones, around nine tenths of them seen just once; the ten biggest clones take up roughly 1.8%. Sequences were obtained from PBMCs. The receptors were sampled from a woman under 30 in good health and CMV-seronegative.

The rearrangement uses TRBV6-5 and TRBJ1-2, with D unclear. Looked up from germline, CDR1 is MNHEY and CDR2 is SVGAGI. The length of the CDR3 is 12 residues. V gave up 6 bases and J gave up 8 bases, with 13 bases separating them. The DNA of the CDR3 is TGTGCCAGCAGGACCACTCCGGGAGGCTACACCTTC. Translating it yields CASRTTPGGYTF.

This chain connects TRBV5-6 to TRBJ2-2; maybe TRBD1 (6 bases). The length of the CDR3 is 16 residues. V was cut by 4 bases and J by 0 bases, with 13 bases left in between. Germline V lookup: CDR1 SGHDT, CDR2 YYEEEE. CDR3 bases: TGTGCCAGCAGCCCCGATGGGGGCGCGAACACCGGGGAGCTGTTTTTT. Encoded protein: CASSPDGGANTGELFF.

The V gene is TRBV4-1, the J gene TRBJ2-1; 8 positions match TRBD2. CDR3 length: 15 residues. V lost 4 bases and J lost 7; bases outside the gene matches: 9. The germline CDR1 and CDR2 sequences are MGHRA and YSYEKL. The CDR3 DNA sequence: TGCGCCAGCAGCCGGGGACTAGAATCAGGAAATGAGCAGTTCTTC. Its translation: CASSRGLESGNEQFF.

This sequence joins TRBV27 and TRBJ1-2; 8 nucleotides align to TRBD1. The CDR3 consists of 16 residues. Germline CDR1 MNHEY, CDR2 SMNVEV (reference sequence). The trim removed 4 bases at V and 1 base at J, leaving 8 bases unmatched. The CDR3 loop is CASSSKTGDYNYGYTF. The CDR3 DNA sequence: TGTGCCAGCAGTTCAAAGACAGGGGATTATAACTATGGCTACACCTTC.